A single sample gave rise to the 11 T cell receptor beta chains below, sequenced in a study of PD-1 blockade in classical Hodgkin lymphoma. Method: immunoSEQ multiplex PCR; TCRdb's copy keeps in-frame clones and lacks some. The table has roughly 20,000 clones, 80% seen once. Indicated time point: cycle 4 day 1 (C4D1), after five to seven weeks of nivolumab. Patients all relapsed after autologous stem cell transplantation, and there was variation in brentuximab vedotin exposure. Sequencing was performed on peripheral blood mononuclear cells (PBMCs), taken before the fourth cycle of nivolumab. These receptors were collected from a human donor with classical Hodgkin lymphoma.

The CDR3 sequence: CASSLDRGTEAFF. CDR3 nucleotides: TGTGCCAGCAGCTTAGACAGGGGTACTGAAGCTTTCTTT. The genes are TRBV7-8 and TRBJ1-1; 7 bases are shared with TRBD1. Unmatched junction bases numbered 1, after V lost 1 base and J lost 5 bases. The CDR3 runs 13 residues. Germline lookup yields CDR1 SGHVS and CDR2 FQNEAQ.

This sequence joins TRBV5-4 and TRBJ1-2; D gene unclear. The CDR3 has 15 amino acids. The germline gives CDR1 SGHNT, CDR2 YYREEE (reference sequence). Trimming took 5 bases from V and 0 from J, leaving 14 bases between them. The CDR3, as DNA: TGTGCCAGCAGTGTTCCAGCAGAAGCTAACTATGGCTACACCTTC. Translating it yields CASSVPAEANYGYTF.

V usage is TRBV30 and J usage is TRBJ2-7, with 8 bases aligning to TRBD2. The CDR3 runs 18 residues. In germline, CDR1 is GTSNPN, CDR2 SVGIG (reference sequence). The V and J ends lost 0 bases and 0 bases, in that order; junction bases with no gene match: 13. The CDR3 here is CAWSVRRTSLISSYEQYF. The CDR3 bases are TGTGCCTGGAGTGTACGTCGGACTAGCCTTATTAGCTCCTACGAGCAGTACTTC.

The rearrangement uses TRBV2 and TRBJ1-3; TRBD1 might be the D (6 bases). The V gene lost 6 bases and the J gene lost 0 bases, with 15 bases spanning the gap. CDR3 size: 16 residues. Germline V gives CDR1 SNHLY, CDR2 FYNNEI. CDR3 in DNA: TGTGCCAGCAGACCCAGGGGCCTCTTCTCTGGAAACACCATATATTTT. It is translated as CASRPRGLFSGNTIYF. Full variable domain (outside the CDR3, taken from reference TRBV2 and TRBJ1-3): EPEVTQTPSHQVTQMGQEVILRCVPISNHLYFYWYRQILGQKVEFLVSFYNNEISEKSEIFDDQFSVERPDGSNFTLKIRSTKLEDSAMYFCASRPRGLFSGNTIYFGEGSWLTVV.

The chain has TRBV7-2 and TRBJ2-5; 9 bases line up with TRBD1. The CDR3 totals 16 residues. V was pared by 3 bases and J by 2 bases, with 7 bases of the junction left unmatched. Germline assignment: CDR1 SGHTA and CDR2 FQGNSA. CDR3 DNA sequence: TGTGCCAGCAGCTTCGGACCGGGACAGGGTCAAGAGACCCAGTACTTC. The encoded protein is CASSFGPGQGQETQYF.

The chain couples TRBV5-1 to TRBJ2-1, with D perhaps assigned TRBD1 or TRBD2 (5 bases each). This CDR3 is built from 15 residues. Germline V gene sequence: CDR1 SGHRS, CDR2 YFSETQ. Deletions cut 0 bases from V and 10 bases from J, with 17 bases between. CDR3 in DNA: TGCGCCAGCAGCTTGGGGGGGAAAAACGTCAAAGAGCAGTTCTTC. Protein product: CASSLGGKNVKEQFF.

This chain connects TRBV4-2 to TRBJ2-5, with 12 bases lining up with TRBD2. V was pared by 2 bases and J by 4 bases, with 8 bases of the junction left unmatched. The V gene's germline CDR1 is LGHNA and CDR2 YNFKEQ. This CDR3 contains 17 residues. The CDR3 sequence is CASSQPSVTSGGETQYF. In nucleotides, the CDR3 is TGTGCCAGCAGCCAACCCTCCGTGACTAGCGGGGGAGAGACCCAGTACTTC.

The gene calls are TRBV7-2 and TRBJ1-5, with D possibly TRBD1 on 6 matching bases. This CDR3 has 16 residues. The V and J ends lost 4 bases and 6 bases respectively, with 19 bases between them. The germline CDR1 and CDR2 sequences are SGHTA and FQGNSA. The chain's CDR3 is CASSSTTGNARQPQHF. The CDR3 DNA reads as TGTGCCAGCAGCTCTACTACAGGGAACGCGCGTCAGCCCCAGCATTTT.

The V call is TRBV7-2, the J call TRBJ2-5; maybe TRBD1 (6 bases). CDR1 SGHTA and CDR2 FQGNSA come from the germline V gene. CDR3 size: 13 residues. V lost 3 bases to trimming and J lost 4 bases, with 9 bases between them. CDR3 bases: TGTGCCAGCAGCTTTTCGACAGGAGAGACCCAGTACTTC. This codes for CASSFSTGETQYF. The complete variable domain, with remaining parts taken from reference TRBV7-2 and TRBJ2-5, reads GAGVSQSPSNKVTEKGKDVELRCDPISGHTALYWYRQSLGQGLEFLIYFQGNSAPDKSGLPSDRFSAERTGGSVSTLTIQRTQQEDSAVYLCASSFSTGETQYFGPGTRLLVL.

This chain uses TRBV2 with TRBJ2-1; 9 nucleotides line up with TRBD1. V trimming: 8 bases; J trimming: 6 bases; junction bases outside the gene matches: 5. CDR1 and CDR2 (germline): SNHLY, FYNNEI. The CDR3 loop spans 13 amino acids. This CDR3 is CASSGQGVNEQFF. CDR3 DNA: TGTGCCAGCTCGGGACAGGGAGTCAATGAGCAGTTCTTC.

This rearrangement joins TRBV5-1 to TRBJ2-1; 7 positions match TRBD1. The CDR3 length is 14 residues. CDR1 and CDR2 from the germline V gene are SGHRS and YFSETQ. The junction had 7 bases not matched to a gene; V was cut back by 4 bases and J by 6 bases. The chain's CDR3 is CASSPQGSGNEQFF. DNA of the CDR3: TGCGCCAGCAGCCCACAGGGGTCGGGCAATGAGCAGTTCTTC.